The rows below give T cell receptor beta chains drawn from one sample of a study of T cells in Graves' hyperthyroidism and ophthalmopathy. Via MiXCR, TCRdb re-called the multiplex PCR reads, giving one row per CDR3 protein. The table includes nearly 600,000 distinct CDR3 sequences, around 13% detected once. Source material: blood. The receptors derive from a woman in her 30s with Graves' hyperthyroidism that later progressed to Graves' ophthalmopathy. CDR3s include the opening cysteine and the closing phenylalanine or tryptophan. D genes are given only for firm matches. Clone size is shown for a subset of rows, as once, few, many or a class of expanded clone.

d_call,v_call,clone_size,j_call,cdr3_nt,cdr3_aa
.,TRBV13,many,TRBJ2-5,TGTGCCAGCAGCTCACAACGGGTTATCCAAGAGACCCAGTACTTC,CASSSQRVIQETQYF
.,TRBV12-3/TRBV12-4,many,TRBJ2-1,TGTGCCAGCAGATTAGGTGGGGTAAACCCATACAATGAGCAGTTCTTC,CASRLGGVNPYNEQFF
.,TRBV5-6,many,TRBJ2-7,TGTGCCAGCAGCTTGGCTGCAATCTACGAGCAGTACTTC,CASSLAAIYEQYF
TRBD1,TRBV2,many,TRBJ2-7,TGTGCCACAGGGGGCGGTTACGAGCAGTACTTC,CATGGGYEQYF
TRBD2,TRBV6-2/TRBV6-3,.,TRBJ2-1,TGTGCCAGCAGACACTTCCTAGGACTAGCGGGAAGCGAGCAGTTCTTC,CASRHFLGLAGSEQFF
TRBD1,TRBV7-2,many,TRBJ2-1,TGTGCCAGCAGCTACTGGACAGGGGCTTTGAATGAGCAGTTCTTC,CASSYWTGALNEQFF
TRBD1,TRBV29-1,many,TRBJ1-1,TGCAGCGCTTCTGTGACAGGGGCAGCTTTCTTT,CSASVTGAAFF
TRBD1,TRBV18,few,TRBJ2-7,TGTGCCAGCTCTTCCGGACAGGGTGGCGACGAGCAGTACTTC,CASSSGQGGDEQYF
TRBD2,TRBV6-1,.,TRBJ2-1,TGTGCCAGCCGGACTAGCGACTTTCACAATGAGCAGTTCTTC,CASRTSDFHNEQFF
TRBD1,TRBV4-1,.,TRBJ2-2,TGCGCCAGCAGCCAAAGGGGACAGGGGAACACCGGGGAGCTGTTTTTT,CASSQRGQGNTGELFF